The 6 T cell receptor beta chains presented below share a single source sample, sequenced in a study of CD8 T cells in Susac syndrome. The RNA, 0.5 to 1 ug, was put through reverse transcription using random hexamers. TCRdb itself ran the immunoSEQ multiplex PCR reads through MiXCR, one entry per CDR3 protein. The sample has a few hundred thousand distinct CDR3 sequences; 85% to 95% are singletons. The material sequenced was CD4+ T cells from PBMCs. Source of these receptors: a human donor with multiple sclerosis.

The chain is built from TRBV21-1 and TRBJ1-6. TRBV21-1 has pseudogene status. This CDR3 is 15 amino acids long. CDR3 in amino acids: CASSRQTVGYSPLHF. The DNA of the CDR3 is TGTGCCAGCAGCAGGCAGACCGTGGGATATTCACCCCTCCACTTT.

The CDR3 region is CASSPRERTNTEAFF. CDR3 DNA: TGTGCCAGCAGCCCTCGTGAACGAACCAACACTGAAGCTTTCTTT. The J gene is TRBJ1-1, the V gene TRBV12-3 or TRBV12-4; no clear D gene. V lost 6 bases to trimming and J lost 2 bases, with 16 bases between them. This CDR3 contains 15 residues.

This clonotype was observed once. The J gene is TRBJ2-1, the V gene TRBV2; unclear D gene. The CDR3 spans 12 residues. From germline, CDR1 is SNHLY and CDR2 FYNNEI. The ends were cut back, 4 bases at V and 4 bases at J, with 5 bases in the middle. The CDR3: CASSVGYNEQFF. The CDR3 nucleotides are TGTGCCAGCAGTGTTGGGTACAATGAGCAGTTCTTC.

The chain joins TRBV9 to TRBJ2-1, with unresolved D. V lost 1 base and J 5 bases, leaving 1 base between the germline ends. The CDR3 loop spans 11 amino acids. Germline CDR1 reads SGDLS; CDR2 reads YYNGEE. CDR3 sequence (DNA): TGTGCCAGCAGCGTAAACAATGAGCAGTTCTTC. Its translation: CASSVNNEQFF.

The chain joins TRBV7-9 to TRBJ1-4; 10 nucleotides agree with TRBD1. The CDR3 extends over 15 amino acids. CDR1 and CDR2 from the germline V gene are SEHNR and FQNEAQ (reference sequence). The V and J ends lost 4 bases and 8 bases, in that order; junction bases with no gene match: 7. The CDR3: CASSWRGTGEEKLFF. The CDR3 nucleotides read TGTGCCAGCAGCTGGCGGGGGACAGGGGAGGAAAAACTGTTTTTT.

V gene TRBV5-4 combines with J gene TRBJ1-1; 7 bases agree with TRBD1. Looked up from germline, CDR1 is SGHNT and CDR2 is YYREEE (reference sequence). This CDR3 spans 15 amino acids. V was pared by 0 bases and J by 5 bases, with 7 bases of the junction left unmatched. As DNA, the CDR3 is TGTGCCAGCAGCTTGGACGAACAGGGGCGGACTGAAGCTTTCTTT. Protein product: CASSLDEQGRTEAFF.